Listed below are T cell receptor beta chains from one sample, sequenced in a study of response to subunit inactivated influenza vaccine. TCRdb recomputed calls from the RT-PCR reads with MiXCR, one row per CDR3 protein. Of 530,000 or so distinct CDR3 sequences in the sample, 25% were seen once. Material: CD4+ T cells sorted from PBMCs, obtained roughly 5 days after vaccination. The receptors derive from a man aged 45 to 65 who received an inactivated influenza vaccine. CDR3s include the opening cysteine and the closing phenylalanine or tryptophan. Rows may omit the clone size; those that give it use once, few, many or a size class.

TRBV15	11	NA	TRBJ2-1	CATLYRDLQFF
TRBV7-9	13	few	TRBJ2-7	CASGTSGTYEQYF
TRBV15	16	few	TRBJ2-2	CATTEKTQWRTGELFF
TRBV20-1	14	few	TRBJ2-7	CSAVGTGSSYEQYF
TRBV4-2	16	NA	TRBJ2-1	CASSQGPGGQNNEQFF
TRBV12-5	14	NA	TRBJ1-1	CASGNRDRDTEAFF
TRBV7-2	15	few	TRBJ2-1	CASSSDFNSYNEQFF
TRBV7-2	13	NA	TRBJ2-1	CASSFYRAREQFF
TRBV20-1	16	few	TRBJ2-2	CSARVGGRARTGELFF
TRBV5-1	15	few	TRBJ2-7	CASRGTDRSLYEQYF
TRBV6-1	15	few	TRBJ2-5	CASRRTGSSQETQYF
TRBV7-8	17	few	TRBJ2-5	CASSLGTIQGAQETQYF
TRBV18	12	many	TRBJ2-5	CASSRERETQYF
TRBV4-1	16	NA	TRBJ1-1	CASSQAHKTLNTEAFF
TRBV15	12	NA	TRBJ1-1	CATSLGITEAFF
TRBV28	15	NA	TRBJ2-7	CASSGGTGIVYEQYF
TRBV5-4	13	NA	TRBJ1-2	CASSGTGTYGYTF
TRBV5-1	17	few	TRBJ2-5	CASSLDGTGPAGETQYF
TRBV20-1	17	few	TRBJ2-1	CSARSGLASSSYNEQFF
TRBV20-1	16	few	TRBJ2-2	CCARNPGTANTGELFF
TRBV5-4	15	NA	TRBJ2-3	CASSLTRLAVDTQYF
TRBV9	17	few	TRBJ2-1	CASSVELSGLSYNEQFF
TRBV15	12	NA	TRBJ2-2	CATSRVPGELFF
TRBV27	14	few	TRBJ2-1	CASSFGNSYNEQFF
TRBV20-1	12	many	TRBJ1-2	CSAKGLEYGYTF
TRBV10-1	13	few	TRBJ2-3	CASSESRVDTQYF
TRBV15	14	many	TRBJ1-5	CATSRDAGDQPQHF
TRBV7-2	14	few	TRBJ1-2	CASSPQEGNYGYTF
TRBV5-1	18	NA	TRBJ1-1	CASSLAGGGIGMNTEAFF
TRBV20-1	15	NA	TRBJ2-7	CSAPTGTGGPYEQYF
TRBV6-1	14	NA	TRBJ1-1	CASSDRVMRTEAFF
TRBV11-2	15	many	TRBJ1-2	CASSRADVPNYGYTF
TRBV20-1	15	NA	TRBJ2-3	CSASFSRGYTDTQYF
TRBV9	15	few	TRBJ2-7	CASSASPVRSYEQYF
TRBV2	16	NA	TRBJ2-2	CASSEVGAANTGELFF
TRBV6-2/TRBV6-3	14	few	TRBJ1-5	CASTRDGSNQPQHF
TRBV6-2/TRBV6-3	17	NA	TRBJ1-1	CASSYDLSTGLLTEAFF
TRBV5-1	15	few	TRBJ2-7	CASSLRLAESYEQYF
TRBV29-1	10	few	TRBJ1-2	CSVWHYGYTF
TRBV4-3	17	few	TRBJ1-2	CASSQDEYTGTNYGYTF
TRBV20-1	10	NA	TRBJ1-1	CSARSTEAFF
TRBV3-1	11	few	TRBJ2-7	CASSLDREQYF
TRBV20-1	13	NA	TRBJ2-3	CSARGTGKDTQYF
TRBV10-3	16	NA	TRBJ2-1	CAISESSGSLYNEQFF
TRBV7-2	15	few	TRBJ2-3	CASSLLARGTDTQYF
TRBV7-2	15	few	TRBJ2-5	CASSWANRVPETQYF
TRBV9	20	NA	TRBJ2-3	CASSVVGTGNHLASTDTQYF
TRBV20-1	12	NA	TRBJ2-5	CSASRIQETQYF
TRBV20-1	15	few	TRBJ2-5	CSASLGTGVTETQYF
TRBV5-6	11	few	TRBJ1-1	CASIFGTEAFF
TRBV2	16	many	TRBJ2-6	CASSEAGNSGANVLTF
TRBV4-3	14	NA	TRBJ1-1	CASSQEPSLGEAFF
TRBV20-1	15	NA	TRBJ2-1	CSARLAGRLDNEQFF
TRBV6-2/TRBV6-3	17	few	TRBJ1-5	CASSYLLGEGGNQPQHF
TRBV7-9	16	NA	TRBJ2-5	CASSSPPLRARETQYF
TRBV11-2	14	few	TRBJ1-1	CASSLQGGKTEAFF
TRBV10-1	14	NA	TRBJ2-5	CARTDSPYQETQYF
TRBV20-1	15	NA	TRBJ2-1	CSARVGGQYNNEQFF